Following are 28 T cell receptor beta chains from one sample sequenced in a study of blood T cells in healthy people across ages. Primers used in a second PCR of about 7 to 11 cycles were a sample-barcoded 5' primer and a J-beta primer mix. MiXCR, applied by TCRdb to the 5' RACE reads, yields one record per CDR3 protein. The data contain 800,000 to 950,000 distinct CDR3 sequences, approximately 35% of them singletons. The sequenced material came from blood. These receptors originate from a young man in good health.

This chain connects TRBV7-2 to TRBJ1-5; possibly TRBD1 for D (5 bases). This CDR3 is built from 16 residues. Trimming pared 6 bases from V and 2 bases from J, leaving 17 bases between. The germline gives CDR1 SGHTA, CDR2 FQGNSA. CDR3 coding DNA: TGTGCCAGCAGTCCTGCCGGGGGAAACGGCAATCAGCCCCAGCATTTT. It translates to CASSPAGGNGNQPQHF.

This clonotype was detected a few times. The rearrangement links TRBV3-1 to TRBJ1-2; D unresolved. V lost 1 base and J 10 bases, leaving 13 bases between the germline ends. CDR3 length: 13 residues. CDR1 is LGHDT and CDR2 is YNNKEL in the germline V gene (reference sequence). The CDR3, as DNA: TGTGCCAGCAGCCAAGGGCTTACCGATGCCTACACCTTC. Translated: CASSQGLTDAYTF. Looking up the rest from reference TRBV3-1 and TRBJ1-2 gives the full variable domain: DTAVSQTPKYLVTQMGNDKSIKCEQNLGHDTMYWYKQDSKKFLKIMFSYNNKELIINETVPNRFSPKSPDKAHLNLHINSLELGDSAVYFCASSQGLTDAYTFGSGTRLTVV.

The chain employs TRBV28 and TRBJ2-1; tentatively, D is TRBD2 (6 bases). V was shortened by 4 bases and J by 5 bases, with 12 bases between the two germline ends. The CDR3 totals 14 residues. Germline values: CDR1 MDHEN, CDR2 SYDVKM. The CDR3 nucleotides read TGTGCCAGCAGTTCCACGGGAGATAACAATGAGCAGTTCTTC. This gives the protein CASSSTGDNNEQFF.

This chain connects TRBV9 to TRBJ2-5; weak D call: TRBD2 (6 bases). Germline CDR1 is SGDLS and CDR2 is YYNGEE. V lost 0 bases, J lost 7 bases, and 13 bases lay in between. The CDR3 has 14 amino acids. CDR3 DNA sequence: TGTGCCAGCAGCGTAGTTGGGGGAGGCGGGACCCAGTACTTC. Translating gives CASSVVGGGGTQYF.

The rearrangement uses TRBV20-1 and TRBJ1-2, with TRBD1 matching over 8 bases. With 1 base clipped from V and 2 bases from J, the junction kept 3 bases outside the gene matches. The CDR3 consists of 14 residues. Looked up from germline, CDR1 is DFQATT and CDR2 is SNEGSKA (reference sequence). CDR3: CSARVRQGNYGYTF. The CDR3 bases are TGCAGTGCTAGAGTGAGACAGGGGAACTATGGCTACACCTTC.

The chain has TRBV7-2 and TRBJ1-2; perhaps TRBD1 as D (6 bases). Germline CDR1 and CDR2: SGHTA and FQGNSA. The CDR3 loop spans 16 amino acids. V gave up 4 bases and J gave up 5 bases, with 20 bases separating them. The CDR3 loop is CASSYPYTGTSYGYTF. CDR3 nucleotides: TGTGCCAGCAGCTACCCTTACACCGGGACATCATATGGCTACACCTTC.

The CDR3 loop reads CASSLDVRGTQYF. The CDR3 coding sequence is TGTGCCAGCAGCTTAGACGTCCGGGGGACCCAGTACTTC. This chain joins TRBV11-1 and TRBJ2-5, with D possibly matching TRBD2 (5 bases). CDR1 and CDR2 (germline): SGHAT, FQDESV (reference sequence). V lost 1 base to trimming and J lost 7 bases, with 10 bases between them. This CDR3 comprises 13 residues.

This clonotype was counted a few times. The chain combines TRBV20-1 with TRBJ2-5; D is possibly TRBD1 or TRBD2 (6 bases each). Looked up from germline, CDR1 is DFQATT and CDR2 is SNEGSKA (reference sequence). The V and J ends lost 3 bases and 5 bases respectively, with 13 bases between them. The CDR3 length is 13 residues. The CDR3 bases are TGCAGTGCTAGCGGGGGCGAGTTTGAGACCCAGTACTTC. It specifies CSASGGEFETQYF.

This clonotype was picked up a small number of times. The rearrangement uses TRBV7-2 and TRBJ2-1, with 14 bases aligning to TRBD2. The CDR3 sequence is 17 residues long. V lost 5 bases, J lost 11 bases, and 14 bases stayed unmatched. Germline V CDR1 and CDR2: SGHTA, FQGNSA. The CDR3 sequence is CASSGGLAGGPAAQQFF. The CDR3 bases are TGTGCCAGCAGCGGAGGACTAGCGGGGGGCCCAGCCGCTCAGCAGTTCTTC.

The genes are TRBV6-2 or TRBV6-3 and TRBJ1-5; TRBD1 agrees at 7 bases. V lost 11 bases, J lost 4 bases, and 11 bases stayed unmatched. This CDR3 contains 14 residues. Germline V gene sequence: CDR1 MNHEY, CDR2 SVGEGT. CDR3 DNA: TGTGCCGCGAACCGGGACAGATTGAATCAGCCCCAGCATTTT. Its translation: CAANRDRLNQPQHF.

This clonotype was counted only a few times. V gene TRBV7-2 combines with J gene TRBJ2-2; tentative D call: TRBD1 (5 bases). The V end was cut by 2 bases, the J end by 6 bases, with 10 bases between. The CDR3 runs 14 residues. Germline V gene lookup returns CDR1 SGHTA and CDR2 FQGNSA. The CDR3 nucleotides read TGTGCCAGCAGCTTAAATCCAGGGCCCGGGGAGCTGTTTTTT. Its translation: CASSLNPGPGELFF.

This clonotype was detected only a few times. The rearrangement joins TRBV9 to TRBJ1-3; D is ambiguous. The germline V gene encodes CDR1 SGDLS and CDR2 YYNGEE. Trimming removed 3 bases from V and 4 bases from J, with 5 bases in between. This CDR3 comprises 12 residues. This CDR3 is CASSAHGNTIYF. The CDR3 DNA is TGTGCCAGCAGCGCCCACGGAAACACCATATATTTT.

This clonotype was observed a few times. The junction departs from germline at one end; a sequencing error may be responsible. The chain couples TRBV28 to TRBJ2-1, with 12 bases lining up with TRBD2. From germline, CDR1 is MDHEN and CDR2 SYDVKM. This CDR3 is built from 17 residues. CDR3 region: CVSSLSTSGSSYNEQFF. DNA for the CDR3: TGTGTCAGCAGTTTATCGACTAGCGGGAGCTCCTACAATGAGCAGTTCTTC.

A few counts support this clonotype. The chain joins TRBV7-2 to TRBJ1-5, with D possibly matching TRBD1 (6 bases). Deletions cut 4 bases from V and 0 bases from J, with 13 bases between. This CDR3 region has 16 residues. Germline V CDR1 and CDR2: SGHTA, FQGNSA. This CDR3 is CASSSDLGASNQPQHF. DNA of the CDR3: TGTGCCAGCAGCTCAGATTTGGGGGCTAGCAATCAGCCCCAGCATTTT.

A remark on this clonotype: A read error is possible here, since a much larger clone lies one base away. This rearrangement joins TRBV7-9 to TRBJ2-1; the D gene is possibly TRBD1 (6 bases). Germline-derived CDR1 and CDR2 are SEHNR and FQNEAQ (reference sequence). The CDR3 covers 15 residues. CDR3 bases: TGTGCCAGCAGCCCTATTAGGGGGATCTACAAGGAGCAGTTCTTC. Translation gives CASSPIRGIYKEQFF.

With respect to this clonotype: Germline and junction disagree at one end, which may indicate a read error. The rearrangement uses TRBV19 and TRBJ1-1; no definite D call. Looked up from germline, CDR1 is LNHDA and CDR2 is SQIVND (reference sequence). The CDR3 is 13 amino acids. Written as DNA, the CDR3 is TGTGCCAGTAGTATTCAGTGGAACTCTGAAGCTTTCTTT. Translating gives CASSIQWNSEAFF.

This clonotype was observed many times. The chain couples TRBV12-3 or TRBV12-4 to TRBJ2-5; D perhaps matches TRBD2 (6 bases). The CDR3 runs to 14 residues. Trimming took 5 bases from V and 5 from J, leaving 15 bases between them. CDR3 residues: CASSQTSSGETQYF. CDR3 bases: TGTGCCAGCAGTCAGACTAGTTCAGGGGAGACCCAGTACTTC.

V and J are TRBV5-6 and TRBJ2-1; D not certain. This CDR3 region has 15 residues. Germline-derived CDR1 and CDR2 are SGHDT and YYEEEE. V lost 5 bases, J lost 1 base, and 13 bases lay in between. The CDR3 here is CASSGRRVSYNEQFF. In DNA form, the CDR3 reads TGTGCCAGCAGTGGCCGGCGAGTATCCTACAATGAGCAGTTCTTC.

CDR3 nucleotide sequence: TGTGCCAGCAGCCAAGTCGGGACTAGACCATCCTACGAGCAGTACTTC. Translation: CASSQVGTRPSYEQYF. This chain connects TRBV3-1 to TRBJ2-7, with 8 bases matching TRBD2. With V trimmed by 1 base and J by 1 base, 6 bases remained unmatched. This CDR3 region has 16 residues. From germline, CDR1 is LGHDT and CDR2 YNNKEL (reference sequence).

A remark on this clonotype: A junction end diverges from the germline sequence, so it may reflect a read error. CDR3 residues: CASSRTVYQGTQYF. The CDR3 coding sequence is TGTGCCAGCAGCCGCACAGTGTACCAAGGGACCCAGTACTTC. The chain links TRBV14 to TRBJ2-5; no clear D gene. From germline, CDR1 is SGHDN and CDR2 FVKESK. This CDR3 is 14 amino acids long.

The chain combines TRBV20-1 with TRBJ1-2; D is unresolved. Germline CDR1 is DFQATT and CDR2 is SNEGSKA (reference sequence). The CDR3 loop spans 15 amino acids. Trimming took off 1 base at V and 5 bases at J, with 17 bases between the two ends. The CDR3 nucleotides are TGCAGTGCTAGAGTGGAGGAAGGCGCGATTTATGGCTACACCTTC. Protein product: CSARVEEGAIYGYTF.

The rearrangement joins TRBV5-4 to TRBJ2-1, with D perhaps given as TRBD1 or TRBD2 (5 bases each). This CDR3 contains 15 residues. Trimming cost V 4 bases and J 6 bases, with 17 bases left between them. The germline CDR1 and CDR2 sequences are SGHNT and YYREEE (reference sequence). The CDR3 DNA reads as TGTGCCAGCAGCGTTTCCGGGACCCCACCCAATGAGCAGTTCTTC. This sequence encodes CASSVSGTPPNEQFF.

V is TRBV20-1 and J is TRBJ1-1; 9 bases line up with TRBD1. The CDR3 has 13 residues. The ends lost 6 bases at V and 5 bases at J; junction bases unmatched: 7. Germline V gene sequence: CDR1 DFQATT, CDR2 SNEGSKA (reference sequence). Here the CDR3 reads CSALTGGFTEAFF. The CDR3 nucleotides are TGCAGTGCCTTGACAGGGGGTTTTACTGAAGCTTTCTTT.

The chain recombines TRBV7-2 with TRBJ1-2; D ambiguous. Germline CDR1 SGHTA, CDR2 FQGNSA. Trimming took 3 bases from V and 4 from J, leaving 9 bases between them. The CDR3 length is 13 residues. CDR3 amino acids: CASSFIGFYGYTF. CDR3 DNA sequence: TGTGCCAGCAGCTTTATCGGGTTCTATGGCTACACCTTC.

Concerning this clonotype itself: A much larger clone sits a single nucleotide away, making a read error possible. The genes are TRBV7-2 and TRBJ2-7, with 11 bases lining up with TRBD2. Per the germline V gene, CDR1 is SGHTA and CDR2 is FQGNSA. This CDR3 has 16 residues. V lost 3 bases to trimming and J lost 6 bases; unmatched junction nucleotides: 10. DNA for the CDR3: TGTGCCAGCAGCTTGGTTAGCGGGGGGGCAAACTGCGAGCAGTACTTC. Translation: CASSLVSGGANCEQYF.

This clonotype was detected only a few times. The chain links TRBV15 to TRBJ1-2; D gene unclear. This CDR3 has 14 amino acids. Trimming removed 0 bases at V and 8 bases at J, with 13 bases between. The V gene's germline CDR1 is LNHNV and CDR2 YYDKDF (reference sequence). CDR3 amino acids: CATSREASMGGYTF. CDR3 coding DNA: TGTGCCACCAGCAGAGAGGCTTCGATGGGGGGCTACACCTTC.

The chain is built from TRBV5-1 and TRBJ2-1; no clear D. V was cut by 1 base and J by 0 bases, with 14 bases left in between. This CDR3 contains 17 residues. The germline V gene has CDR1 SGHRS and CDR2 YFSETQ. The CDR3 spells CASSLRAPVSSYNEQFF. In DNA form, the CDR3 reads TGCGCCAGCAGCTTGAGGGCCCCCGTAAGCTCCTACAATGAGCAGTTCTTC.

At least ten counts were recorded for this clonotype. The rearrangement joins TRBV3-1 to TRBJ2-7; 7 nucleotides match TRBD2. This CDR3 comprises 14 residues. Germline assignment: CDR1 LGHDT and CDR2 YNNKEL (reference sequence). V lost 5 bases, J lost 2 bases, and 6 bases stayed unmatched. This CDR3 is CASSSRTSPYEQYF. In nucleotides, the CDR3 is TGTGCCAGCAGCTCCCGGACTAGTCCCTACGAGCAGTACTTC.